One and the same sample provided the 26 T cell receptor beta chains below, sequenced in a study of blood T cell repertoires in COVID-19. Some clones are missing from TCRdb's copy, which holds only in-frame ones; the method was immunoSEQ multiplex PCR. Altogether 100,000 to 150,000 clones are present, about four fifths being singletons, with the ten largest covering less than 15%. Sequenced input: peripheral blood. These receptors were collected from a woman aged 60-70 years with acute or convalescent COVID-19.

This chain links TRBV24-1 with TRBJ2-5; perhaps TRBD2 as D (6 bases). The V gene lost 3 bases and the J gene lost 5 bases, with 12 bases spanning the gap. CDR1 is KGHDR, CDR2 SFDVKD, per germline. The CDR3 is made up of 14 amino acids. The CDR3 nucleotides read TGTGCCACCAGTGATACGGGGGTGGTGGAGACCCAGTACTTC. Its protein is CATSDTGVVETQYF.

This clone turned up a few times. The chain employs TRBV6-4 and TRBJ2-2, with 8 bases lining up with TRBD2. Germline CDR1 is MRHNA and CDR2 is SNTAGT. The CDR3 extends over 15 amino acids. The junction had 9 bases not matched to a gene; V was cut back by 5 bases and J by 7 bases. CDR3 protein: CASSPTGGAGGELFF. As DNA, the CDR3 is TGTGCCAGCAGTCCCACCGGGGGGGCCGGCGGGGAGCTGTTTTTT.

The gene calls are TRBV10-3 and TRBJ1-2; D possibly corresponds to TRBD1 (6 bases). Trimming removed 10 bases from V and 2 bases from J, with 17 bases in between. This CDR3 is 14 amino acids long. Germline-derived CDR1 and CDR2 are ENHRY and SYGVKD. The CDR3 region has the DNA TGTGCCAATCAGGGACAAAAAGGCAACTATGGCTACACCTTC. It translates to CANQGQKGNYGYTF.

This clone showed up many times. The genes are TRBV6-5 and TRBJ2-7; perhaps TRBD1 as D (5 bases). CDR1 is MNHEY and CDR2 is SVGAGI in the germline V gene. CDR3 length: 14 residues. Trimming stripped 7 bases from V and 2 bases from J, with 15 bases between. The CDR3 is CASTNRQGTYEQYF. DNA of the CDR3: TGTGCCAGCACCAACAGGCAGGGTACCTACGAGCAGTACTTC.

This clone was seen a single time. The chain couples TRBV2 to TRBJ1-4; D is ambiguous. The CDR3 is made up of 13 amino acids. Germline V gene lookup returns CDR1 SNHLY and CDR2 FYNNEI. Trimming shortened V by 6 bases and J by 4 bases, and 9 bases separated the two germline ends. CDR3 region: CASRSGVNEKLFF. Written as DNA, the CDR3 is TGTGCCAGCAGATCAGGCGTTAATGAAAAACTGTTTTTT.

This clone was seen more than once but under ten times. The DNA for the CDR3 is TGTGCCAGCAGCTTGACAGCTATCTATGGCTACACCTTC. Translating gives CASSLTAIYGYTF. The chain combines TRBV7-2 with TRBJ1-2; maybe TRBD1 (5 bases). Per germline, CDR1 SGHTA and CDR2 FQGNSA. This CDR3 region has 13 residues. Trimming removed 3 bases from V and 4 bases from J, with 9 bases in between.

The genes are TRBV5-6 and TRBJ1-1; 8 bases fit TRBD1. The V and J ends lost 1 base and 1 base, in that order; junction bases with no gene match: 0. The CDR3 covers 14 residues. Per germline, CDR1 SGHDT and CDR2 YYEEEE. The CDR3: CASSLQGANTEAFF. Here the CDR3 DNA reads TGTGCCAGCAGCTTGCAGGGGGCGAACACTGAAGCTTTCTTT.

CDR3: CASSISSGQGLIGSSKNIQYF. As DNA, the CDR3 is TGTGCCAGTAGTATTTCGTCGGGACAGGGGTTGATTGGAAGTTCCAAAAACATTCAGTACTTC. The chain uses TRBV19 and TRBJ2-4; 10 nucleotides agree with TRBD1. CDR1 and CDR2 from the germline V gene are LNHDA and SQIVND (reference sequence). J was trimmed by 2 bases and V by 3 bases; bases with no gene match: 19. The CDR3 spans 21 residues.

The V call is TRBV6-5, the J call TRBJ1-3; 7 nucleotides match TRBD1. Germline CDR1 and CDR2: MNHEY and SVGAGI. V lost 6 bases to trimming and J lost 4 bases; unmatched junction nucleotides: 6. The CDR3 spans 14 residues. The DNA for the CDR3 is TGTGCCAGCAGCCCCGGGACAGTCGGAAACACCATATATTTT. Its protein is CASSPGTVGNTIYF.

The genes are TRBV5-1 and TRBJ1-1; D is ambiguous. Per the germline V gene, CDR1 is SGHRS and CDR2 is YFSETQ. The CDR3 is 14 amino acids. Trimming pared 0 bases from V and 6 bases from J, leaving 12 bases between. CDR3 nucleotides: TGCGCCAGCAGCTTGGTCCCCGTGGGCTCTGAAGCTTTCTTT. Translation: CASSLVPVGSEAFF.

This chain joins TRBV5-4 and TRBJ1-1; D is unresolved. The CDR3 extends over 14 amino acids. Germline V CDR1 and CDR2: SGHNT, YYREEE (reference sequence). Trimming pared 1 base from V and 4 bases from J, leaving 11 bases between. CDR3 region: CASSLMPAGTEAFF. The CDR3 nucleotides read TGTGCCAGCAGCTTGATGCCCGCGGGCACTGAAGCTTTCTTT.

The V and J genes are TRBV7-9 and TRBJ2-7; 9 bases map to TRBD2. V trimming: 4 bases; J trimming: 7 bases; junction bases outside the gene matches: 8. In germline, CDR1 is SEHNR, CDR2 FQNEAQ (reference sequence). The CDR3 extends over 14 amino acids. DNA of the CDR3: TGTGCCAGCAGCTCCTTAGCGGGGGATCAAGAGCAGTACTTC. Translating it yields CASSSLAGDQEQYF.

As DNA, the CDR3 is TGTGCCAGCAGCCAAGGGGACAGTAACACTGAAGCTTTCTTT. The encoded protein is CASSQGDSNTEAFF. The chain is built from TRBV3-1 (or the pseudogene TRBV3-2) and TRBJ1-1, with TRBD1 matching over 7 bases. The CDR3 contains 14 residues. Germline CDR1 is LGHDT and CDR2 is YNNKEL (reference sequence). J gave up 2 bases and V 1 base, and 1 base lay outside the gene matches.

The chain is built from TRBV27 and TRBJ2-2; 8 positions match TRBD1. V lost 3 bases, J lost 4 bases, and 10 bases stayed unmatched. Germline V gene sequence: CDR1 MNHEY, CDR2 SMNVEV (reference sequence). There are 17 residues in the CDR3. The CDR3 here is CASSFIYGGQGTGELFF. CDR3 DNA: TGTGCCAGCAGTTTTATCTATGGCGGACAGGGCACCGGGGAGCTGTTTTTT.

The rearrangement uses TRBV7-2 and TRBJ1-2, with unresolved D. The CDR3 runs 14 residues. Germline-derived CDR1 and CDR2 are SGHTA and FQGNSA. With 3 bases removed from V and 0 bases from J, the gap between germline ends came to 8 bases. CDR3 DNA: TGTGCCAGCAGCTTTTACTCCTCTAACTATGGCTACACCTTC. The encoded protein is CASSFYSSNYGYTF.

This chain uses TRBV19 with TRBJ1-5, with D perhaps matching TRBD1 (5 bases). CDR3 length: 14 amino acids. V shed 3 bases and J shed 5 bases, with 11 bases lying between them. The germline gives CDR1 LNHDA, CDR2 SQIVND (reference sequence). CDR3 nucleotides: TGTGCCAGTAGTATGCAAGGGGCTGATCAGCCCCAGCATTTT. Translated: CASSMQGADQPQHF. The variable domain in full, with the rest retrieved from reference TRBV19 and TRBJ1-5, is DGGITQSPKYLFRKEGQNVTLSCEQNLNHDAMYWYRQDPGQGLRLIYYSQIVNDFQKGDIAEGYSVSREKKESFPLTVTSAQKNPTAFYLCASSMQGADQPQHFGDGTRLSIL.

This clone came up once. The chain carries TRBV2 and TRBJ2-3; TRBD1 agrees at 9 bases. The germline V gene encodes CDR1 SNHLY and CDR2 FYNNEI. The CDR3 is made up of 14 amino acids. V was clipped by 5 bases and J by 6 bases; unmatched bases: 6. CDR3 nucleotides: TGTGCCAGCAGTTCGGGACAGGGCCGGGATACGCAGTATTTT. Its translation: CASSSGQGRDTQYF.

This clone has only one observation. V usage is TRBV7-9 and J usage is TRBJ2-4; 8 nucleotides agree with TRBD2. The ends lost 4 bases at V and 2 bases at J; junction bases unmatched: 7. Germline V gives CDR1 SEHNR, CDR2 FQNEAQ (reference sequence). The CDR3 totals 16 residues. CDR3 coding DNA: TGTGCCAGCAGCTCCCCCGGGGGGGCTTCCAAAAACATTCAGTACTTC. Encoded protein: CASSSPGGASKNIQYF. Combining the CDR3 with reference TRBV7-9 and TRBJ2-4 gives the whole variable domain DTGVSQNPRHKITKRGQNVTFRCDPISEHNRLYWYRQTLGQGPEFLTYFQNEAQLEKSRLLSDRFSAERPKGSFSTLEIQRTEQGDSAMYLCASSSPGGASKNIQYFGAGTRLSVL.

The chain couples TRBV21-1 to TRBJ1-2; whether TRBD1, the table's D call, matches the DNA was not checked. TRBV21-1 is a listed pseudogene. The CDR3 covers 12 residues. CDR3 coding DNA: TGTGCCAGCGTCGACAGTTCCTATGGCTACACCTTC. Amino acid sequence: CASVDSSYGYTF.

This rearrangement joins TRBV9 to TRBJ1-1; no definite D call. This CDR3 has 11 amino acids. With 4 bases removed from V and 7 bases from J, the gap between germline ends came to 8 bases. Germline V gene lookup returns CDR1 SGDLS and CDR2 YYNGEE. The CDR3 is CASSTPGEAFF. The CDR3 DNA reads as TGTGCCAGCAGCACCCCGGGTGAAGCTTTCTTT.

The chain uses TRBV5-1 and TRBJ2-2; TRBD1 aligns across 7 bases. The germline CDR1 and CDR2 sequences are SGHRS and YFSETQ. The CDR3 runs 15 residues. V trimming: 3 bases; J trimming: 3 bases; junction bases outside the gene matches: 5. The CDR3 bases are TGCGCCAGCAGCTCCGGACAGGCTTACACCGGGGAGCTGTTTTTT. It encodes CASSSGQAYTGELFF. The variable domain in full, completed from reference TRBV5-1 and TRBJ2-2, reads KAGVTQTPRYLIKTRGQQVTLSCSPISGHRSVSWYQQTPGQGLQFLFEYFSETQRNKGNFPGRFSGRQFSNSRSEMNVSTLELGDSALYLCASSSGQAYTGELFFGEGSRLTVL.

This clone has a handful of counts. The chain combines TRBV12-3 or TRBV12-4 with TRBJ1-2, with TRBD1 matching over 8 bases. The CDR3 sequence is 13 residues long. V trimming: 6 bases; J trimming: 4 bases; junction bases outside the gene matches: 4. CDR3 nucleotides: TGTGCCAGCAGACCTGACAGGGGCTATGGCTACACCTTC. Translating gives CASRPDRGYGYTF.

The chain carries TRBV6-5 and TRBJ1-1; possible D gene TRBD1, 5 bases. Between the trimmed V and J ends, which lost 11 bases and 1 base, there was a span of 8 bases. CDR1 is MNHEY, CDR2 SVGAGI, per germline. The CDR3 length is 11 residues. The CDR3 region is CAGGTNTEAFF. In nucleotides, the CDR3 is TGTGCCGGAGGGACGAACACTGAAGCTTTCTTT.

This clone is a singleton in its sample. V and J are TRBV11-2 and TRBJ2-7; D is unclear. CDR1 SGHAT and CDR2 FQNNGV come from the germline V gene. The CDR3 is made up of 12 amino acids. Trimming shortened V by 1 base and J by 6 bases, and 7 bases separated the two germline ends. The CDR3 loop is CASSLALREQYF. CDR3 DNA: TGTGCCAGCAGCTTAGCCCTTCGCGAGCAGTACTTC.

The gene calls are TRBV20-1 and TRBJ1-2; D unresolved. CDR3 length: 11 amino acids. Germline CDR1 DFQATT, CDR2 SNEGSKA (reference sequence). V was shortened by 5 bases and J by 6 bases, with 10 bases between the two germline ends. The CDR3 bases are TGCAGTGCTGGCCTACGGGATGGCTACACCTTC. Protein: CSAGLRDGYTF.

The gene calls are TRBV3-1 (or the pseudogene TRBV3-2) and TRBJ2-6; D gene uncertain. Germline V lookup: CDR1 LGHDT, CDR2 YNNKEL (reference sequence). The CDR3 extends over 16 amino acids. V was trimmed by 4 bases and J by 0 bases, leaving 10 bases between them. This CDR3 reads CASSPNPTSGANVLTF. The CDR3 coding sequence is TGTGCCAGCAGCCCGAACCCTACCTCTGGGGCCAACGTCCTGACTTTC.